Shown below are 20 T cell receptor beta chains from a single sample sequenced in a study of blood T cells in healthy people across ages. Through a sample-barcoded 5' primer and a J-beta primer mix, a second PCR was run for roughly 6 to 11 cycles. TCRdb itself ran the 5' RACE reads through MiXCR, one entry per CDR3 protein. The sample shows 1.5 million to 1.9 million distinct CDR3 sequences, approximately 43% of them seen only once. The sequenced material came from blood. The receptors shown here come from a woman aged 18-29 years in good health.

In DNA, the CDR3 is TGTGCCAGCAGCTTATCGGCAGCACCGACTGAAAAACTGTTTTTT. Its protein product is CASSLSAAPTEKLFF. The chain links TRBV7-9 to TRBJ1-4; no firm D call. Germline V gene lookup returns CDR1 SEHNR and CDR2 FQNEAQ (reference sequence). Trimming took 2 bases from V and 7 from J, leaving 14 bases between them. The CDR3 is 15 residues long. The variable domain in full, completed from reference TRBV7-9 and TRBJ1-4, reads DTGVSQNPRHKITKRGQNVTFRCDPISEHNRLYWYRQTLGQGPEFLTYFQNEAQLEKSRLLSDRFSAERPKGSFSTLEIQRTEQGDSAMYLCASSLSAAPTEKLFFGSGTQLSVL.

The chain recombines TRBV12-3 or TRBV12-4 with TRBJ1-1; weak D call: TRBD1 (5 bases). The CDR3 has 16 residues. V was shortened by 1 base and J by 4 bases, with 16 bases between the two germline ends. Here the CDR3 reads CASSLVAGSGGTEAFF. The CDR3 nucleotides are TGTGCCAGCAGTTTAGTCGCCGGGAGCGGGGGCACTGAAGCTTTCTTT.

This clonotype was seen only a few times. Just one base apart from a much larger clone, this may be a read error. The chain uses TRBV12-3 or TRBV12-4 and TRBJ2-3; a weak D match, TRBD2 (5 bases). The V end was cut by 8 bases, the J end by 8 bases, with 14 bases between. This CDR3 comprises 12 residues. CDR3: CASGPSGGTQYF. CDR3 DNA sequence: TGTGCCAGCGGTCCGAGTGGAGGTACGCAGTATTTT.

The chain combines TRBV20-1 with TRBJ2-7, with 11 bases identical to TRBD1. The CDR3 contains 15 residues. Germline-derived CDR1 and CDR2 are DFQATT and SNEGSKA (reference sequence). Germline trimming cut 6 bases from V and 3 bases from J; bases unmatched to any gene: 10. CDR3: CSAKGTGGDIYEQYF. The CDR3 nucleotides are TGCAGTGCAAAGGGGACAGGGGGAGACATCTACGAGCAGTACTTC.

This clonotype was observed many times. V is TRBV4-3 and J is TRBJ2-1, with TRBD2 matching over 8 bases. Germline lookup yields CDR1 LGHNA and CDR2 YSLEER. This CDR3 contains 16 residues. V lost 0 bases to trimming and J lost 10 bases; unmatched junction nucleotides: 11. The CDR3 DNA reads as TGCGCCAGCAGCCAAGATTCGAGCGGGAGTATGTTCGAGCAGTTCTTC. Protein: CASSQDSSGSMFEQFF.

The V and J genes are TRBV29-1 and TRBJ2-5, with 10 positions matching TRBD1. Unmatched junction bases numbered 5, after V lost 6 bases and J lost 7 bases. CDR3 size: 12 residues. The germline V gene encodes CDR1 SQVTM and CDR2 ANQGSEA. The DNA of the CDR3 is TGCAGCGTGACAGGGGGCAGGGGGACCCAGTACTTC. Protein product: CSVTGGRGTQYF.

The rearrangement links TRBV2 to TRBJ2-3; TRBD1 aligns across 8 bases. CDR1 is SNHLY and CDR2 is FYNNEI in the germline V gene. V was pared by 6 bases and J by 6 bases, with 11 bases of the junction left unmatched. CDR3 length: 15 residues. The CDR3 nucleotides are TGTGCCAGCAGAGGACAGGGAAGTAGGTTTGATACGCAGTATTTT. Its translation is CASRGQGSRFDTQYF.

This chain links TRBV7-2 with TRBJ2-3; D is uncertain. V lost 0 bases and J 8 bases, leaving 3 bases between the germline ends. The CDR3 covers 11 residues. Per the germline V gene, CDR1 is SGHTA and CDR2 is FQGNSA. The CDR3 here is CASSLAVTQYF. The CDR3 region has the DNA TGTGCCAGCAGCTTAGCTGTTACGCAGTATTTT.

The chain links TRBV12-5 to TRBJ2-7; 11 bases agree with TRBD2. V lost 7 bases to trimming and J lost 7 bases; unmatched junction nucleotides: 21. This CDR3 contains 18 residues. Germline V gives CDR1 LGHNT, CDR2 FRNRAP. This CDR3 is CASAKPLAGDRSYNEQYF. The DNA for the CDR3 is TGTGCTAGTGCCAAGCCACTAGCGGGGGACCGCTCCTACAATGAGCAGTACTTC.

The CDR3 reads CSASTGMIRTYEQYF. CDR3 nucleotides: TGCAGTGCCAGTACCGGGATGATTCGCACCTACGAGCAGTACTTC. V gene TRBV20-1 combines with J gene TRBJ2-7, with D tentatively TRBD2 (5 bases). The CDR3 sequence is 15 residues long. V was shortened by 6 bases and J by 2 bases, with 20 bases between the two germline ends. The germline V gene encodes CDR1 DFQATT and CDR2 SNEGSKA (reference sequence).

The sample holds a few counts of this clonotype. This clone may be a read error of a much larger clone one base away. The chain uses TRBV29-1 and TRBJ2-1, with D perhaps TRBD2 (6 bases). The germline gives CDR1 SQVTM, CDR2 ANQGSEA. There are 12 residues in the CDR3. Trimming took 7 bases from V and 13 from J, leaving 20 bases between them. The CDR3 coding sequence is TGCAGCGGGGGTGGGGGGAAAGAGACCCAGTTCTTC. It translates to CSGGGGKETQFF.

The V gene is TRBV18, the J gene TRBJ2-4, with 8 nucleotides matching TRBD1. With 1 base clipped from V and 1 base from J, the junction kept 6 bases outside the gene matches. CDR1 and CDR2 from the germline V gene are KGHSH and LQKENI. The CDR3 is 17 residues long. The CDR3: CASSPRNRGMAKNIQYF. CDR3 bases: TGTGCCAGCTCACCACGGAACAGGGGGATGGCCAAAAACATTCAGTACTTC.

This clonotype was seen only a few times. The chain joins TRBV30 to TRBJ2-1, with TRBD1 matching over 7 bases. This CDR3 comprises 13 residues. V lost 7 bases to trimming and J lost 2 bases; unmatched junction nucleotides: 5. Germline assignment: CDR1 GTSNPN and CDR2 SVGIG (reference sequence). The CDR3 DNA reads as TGTGCCTATGACAGGGCGGCCTACAATGAGCAGTTCTTC. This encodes CAYDRAAYNEQFF.

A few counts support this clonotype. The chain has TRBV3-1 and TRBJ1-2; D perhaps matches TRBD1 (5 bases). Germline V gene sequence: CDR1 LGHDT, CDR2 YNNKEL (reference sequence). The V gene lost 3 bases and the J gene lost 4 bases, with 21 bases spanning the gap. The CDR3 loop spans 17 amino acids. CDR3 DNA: TGTGCCAGCAGCCATTCAACAGGTTGGGGGAAGGGCTATGGCTACACCTTC. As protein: CASSHSTGWGKGYGYTF.

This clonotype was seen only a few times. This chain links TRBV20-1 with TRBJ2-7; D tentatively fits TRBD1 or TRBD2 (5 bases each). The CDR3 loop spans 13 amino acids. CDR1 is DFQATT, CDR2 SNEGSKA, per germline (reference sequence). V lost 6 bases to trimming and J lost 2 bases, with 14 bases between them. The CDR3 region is CSAEGRRPYEQYF. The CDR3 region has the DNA TGCAGTGCCGAGGGACGTCGACCCTACGAGCAGTACTTC.

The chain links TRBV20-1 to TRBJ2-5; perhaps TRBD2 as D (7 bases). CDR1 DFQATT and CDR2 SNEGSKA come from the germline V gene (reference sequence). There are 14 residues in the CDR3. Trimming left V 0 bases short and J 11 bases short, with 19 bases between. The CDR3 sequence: CSARDRRGASEQYF. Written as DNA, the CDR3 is TGCAGTGCTAGAGATCGCCGGGGGGCGTCAGAGCAGTACTTC.

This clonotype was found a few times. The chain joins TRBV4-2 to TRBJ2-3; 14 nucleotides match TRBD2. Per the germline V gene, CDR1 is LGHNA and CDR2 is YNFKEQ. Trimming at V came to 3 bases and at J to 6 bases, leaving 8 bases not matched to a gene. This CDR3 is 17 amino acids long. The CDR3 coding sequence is TGTGCCAGCAGCCAGGCGGGGACTAGCGGGAGCTCGGATACGCAGTATTTT. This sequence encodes CASSQAGTSGSSDTQYF.

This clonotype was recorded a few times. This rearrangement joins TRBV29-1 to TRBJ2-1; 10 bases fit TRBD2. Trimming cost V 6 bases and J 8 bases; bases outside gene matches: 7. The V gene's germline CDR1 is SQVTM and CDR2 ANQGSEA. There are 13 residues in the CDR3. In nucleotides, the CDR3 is TGCAGCGTCCGTAGCGGGAGGATCGATGAGCAGTTCTTC. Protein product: CSVRSGRIDEQFF.

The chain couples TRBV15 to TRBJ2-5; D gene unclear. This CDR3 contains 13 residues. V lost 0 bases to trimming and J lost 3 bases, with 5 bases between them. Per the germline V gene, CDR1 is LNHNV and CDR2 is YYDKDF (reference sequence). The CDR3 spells CATSRDLKETQYF. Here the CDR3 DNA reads TGTGCCACCAGCAGAGATCTGAAAGAGACCCAGTACTTC. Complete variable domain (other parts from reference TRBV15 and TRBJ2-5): DAMVIQNPRYQVTQFGKPVTLSCSQTLNHNVMYWYQQKSSQAPKLLFHYYDKDFNNEADTPDNFQSRRPNTSFCFLDIRSPGLGDTAMYLCATSRDLKETQYFGPGTRLLVL.

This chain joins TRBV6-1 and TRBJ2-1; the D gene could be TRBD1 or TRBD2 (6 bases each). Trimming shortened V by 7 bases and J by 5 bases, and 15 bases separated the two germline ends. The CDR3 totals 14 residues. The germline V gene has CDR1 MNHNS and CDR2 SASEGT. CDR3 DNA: TGTGCCAGCACCAAAAGGGGGGCGGACAATGAGCAGTTCTTC. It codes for CASTKRGADNEQFF.